This T cell receptor beta chain is drawn from a study of T cell repertoires in cytomegalovirus infection. Across the whole study: Public TCR beta signatures indicated both CMV infection and matching HLA type.

About this clonotype itself: Its antigen is not identified.

Each CDR3 protein gets one entry after TCRdb re-called the reads with MiXCR. The table records around 570,000 distinct CDR3 sequences, 40% of them present only once. Germline values: CDR1 LGHNT, CDR2 FRNRAP. Trimming shortened V by 8 bases and J by 6 bases, and 15 bases separated the two germline ends. This CDR3 has 13 residues. Whole-study results and caveats: HLA-C-restricted CMV clonotypes gave the most frequent clonotype in two of eight donors. Frequencies of public TCR beta families were cumulated, and this identified carriers of CMV plus the relevant HLA.

The V call is TRBV12-5, the J call TRBJ2-3; D is possibly TRBD1 or TRBD2 (5 bases each). The origin of this receptor is a human donor in good health (CMV status not recorded). Some clones in this sample may be carry-over from other donors' samples. Specimen: cultured PBMCs, collected from culture after CMV antigen stimulation. The CDR3 DNA sequence: TGTGCTAGTTTGGGGGTTGTCACGGATACGCAGTATTTT. Translation: CASLGVVTDTQYF.